What follows are 8 T cell receptor beta chains derived from one specimen sequenced in a study of blood T cell repertoires in COVID-19. The data were produced by immunoSEQ multiplex PCR, yet TCRdb's version contains in-frame clones alone and is incomplete. Among 250,000 to 350,000 clones listed, more than 70% were seen once. Material for sequencing was peripheral blood. These receptors all stem from a woman between 45 and 65 years old with acute or convalescent COVID-19.

J is TRBJ2-7 and V is TRBV6-1, with unresolved D. Germline V gene sequence: CDR1 MNHNS, CDR2 SASEGT. Between the trimmed V and J ends, which lost 2 bases and 6 bases, there was a span of 5 bases. The CDR3 is made up of 11 amino acids. CDR3 region: CASSEPLEQYF. The DNA for the CDR3 is TGTGCCAGCAGTGAACCCCTCGAGCAGTACTTC.

J is TRBJ1-1 and V is TRBV18; perhaps TRBD1 as D (5 bases). Deletions cut 3 bases from V and 3 bases from J, with 14 bases between. The germline V gene encodes CDR1 KGHSH and CDR2 LQKENI. This CDR3 spans 15 amino acids. In DNA, the CDR3 is TGTGCCAGCTCACCGAGGAGTGGGGGGGACACTGAAGCTTTCTTT. Encoded protein: CASSPRSGGDTEAFF.

In DNA, the CDR3 is TGTGCCAGCAGGCGACAGGGGGCGATCTTTGAGACCCAGTACTTC. Its protein is CASRRQGAIFETQYF. The V gene is TRBV2, the J gene TRBJ2-5; 10 bases align to TRBD1. CDR3 length: 15 residues. Germline V gene lookup returns CDR1 SNHLY and CDR2 FYNNEI. V was clipped by 6 bases and J by 5 bases; unmatched bases: 9.

The rearrangement joins TRBV24-1 to TRBJ2-7; D is perhaps TRBD2 (6 bases). There are 15 residues in the CDR3. Trimming took 6 bases from V and 4 from J, leaving 18 bases between them. CDR1 KGHDR and CDR2 SFDVKD come from the germline V gene. The CDR3 DNA sequence: TGTGCCACCAGTCCCACCACGGGAGCCTGGTACGAGCAGTACTTC. This codes for CATSPTTGAWYEQYF.

The rearrangement uses TRBV27 and TRBJ2-1; possibly TRBD2 for D (5 bases). Trimming took 5 bases from V and 5 from J, leaving 13 bases between them. This CDR3 is 14 amino acids long. From germline, CDR1 is MNHEY and CDR2 SMNVEV (reference sequence). CDR3 amino acids: CASSPSGYNNEQFF. The CDR3 DNA sequence: TGTGCCAGCAGTCCCTCGGGGTATAACAATGAGCAGTTCTTC.

J is TRBJ2-3 and V is TRBV5-4, with 11 bases fitting TRBD2. The germline CDR1 and CDR2 sequences are SGHNT and YYREEE (reference sequence). CDR3 size: 18 residues. With 7 bases clipped from V and 3 bases from J, the junction kept 16 bases outside the gene matches. CDR3 coding DNA: TGTGCCAGCGGTGGGACAGCCTTAGCGGGAGGGCCTACAGATACGCAGTATTTT. As protein: CASGGTALAGGPTDTQYF.

V is TRBV14 and J is TRBJ1-1, with D uncertain. The CDR3 is 13 residues long. Per germline, CDR1 SGHDN and CDR2 FVKESK. V dropped 2 bases and J dropped 0 bases, with 4 bases sitting between them. Written as DNA, the CDR3 is TGTGCCAGCAGCCAATCTGTGAACACTGAAGCTTTCTTT. The encoded protein is CASSQSVNTEAFF.

This clone was observed a handful of times. The V and J genes are TRBV2 and TRBJ2-1; 8 bases fit TRBD1. Germline V gene lookup returns CDR1 SNHLY and CDR2 FYNNEI. CDR3 length equals 13 residues. After removal of 7 bases from V and 5 bases from J, the junction contained 4 bases not matched to a gene. The CDR3 DNA reads TGTGCCAGCACCGGGACAGGTAACAATGAGCAGTTCTTC. This encodes CASTGTGNNEQFF.